The 27 T cell receptor beta chains below were found in one sample sequenced in a study of identical twins. MiXCR, run by TCRdb on the 5' RACE reads, gives a single entry per CDR3 protein. The sample yields around 450,000 distinct CDR3 sequences, 14% seen once. In addition, the sample was reused for a study of yellow fever vaccine responses in identical twins.

Sequenced sample: CD4+ T cells sorted from blood. The receptor set was obtained from a woman under 30 in good health.

There are a few counts of this clonotype. The chain uses TRBV27 and TRBJ2-7, with 10 bases aligning to TRBD2. Germline assignment: CDR1 MNHEY and CDR2 SMNVEV (reference sequence). The V and J ends lost 5 bases and 11 bases, in that order; junction bases with no gene match: 12. The CDR3 covers 14 residues. The DNA of the CDR3 is TGTGCCAGCAGTCCCCCGGGACTAGCGACCGGGAAGTACTTC. Its protein is CASSPPGLATGKYF.

The chain is built from TRBV5-1 and TRBJ1-2, with 7 bases aligning to TRBD1. The junction had 6 bases not matched to a gene; V was cut back by 0 bases and J by 4 bases. The germline V gene encodes CDR1 SGHRS and CDR2 YFSETQ. The CDR3 has 15 residues. The CDR3 here is CASSLDVRGSYGYTF. CDR3 nucleotides: TGCGCCAGCAGCTTGGATGTCAGGGGGTCCTATGGCTACACCTTC. Based on the CDR3 plus reference TRBV5-1 and TRBJ1-2, the full variable domain is KAGVTQTPRYLIKTRGQQVTLSCSPISGHRSVSWYQQTPGQGLQFLFEYFSETQRNKGNFPGRFSGRQFSNSRSEMNVSTLELGDSALYLCASSLDVRGSYGYTFGSGTRLTVV.

Only a few counts were recorded for this clonotype. The chain joins TRBV20-1 to TRBJ2-3; 14 bases are shared with TRBD2. Germline CDR1 is DFQATT and CDR2 is SNEGSKA (reference sequence). The CDR3 consists of 21 residues. With V trimmed by 4 bases and J by 4 bases, 22 bases remained unmatched. For the CDR3, the DNA is TGCAGTGCTACCCGTGTGGCTGGACAGGGGACTAGCGGGAGTCTCGCAGATACGCAGTATTTT. This translates into CSATRVAGQGTSGSLADTQYF.

There are many counts of this clonotype. The V and J genes are TRBV5-6 and TRBJ2-7; TRBD2 is a possible D gene (6 bases). The germline CDR1 and CDR2 sequences are SGHDT and YYEEEE. The germline V and J ends were trimmed by 5 bases and 1 base, with 13 bases remaining between them. This CDR3 has 14 residues. CDR3 coding DNA: TGTGCCAGCAGGTCCCCCGGGGGATCCTACGAGCAGTACTTC. Amino acids: CASRSPGGSYEQYF.

The rearrangement links TRBV12-3 or TRBV12-4 to TRBJ1-5, with D maybe TRBD1 (5 bases). V lost 7 bases and J lost 6, with 13 bases in between. There are 13 residues in the CDR3. As DNA, the CDR3 is TGTGCCAGCACCGAAGGCGGGGGTCAGCCCCAGCATTTT. Translating gives CASTEGGGQPQHF.

The chain links TRBV19 to TRBJ2-1; 7 bases align to TRBD1. V lost 4 bases, J lost 2 bases, and 5 bases stayed unmatched. CDR3 length: 15 amino acids. The germline V gene encodes CDR1 LNHDA and CDR2 SQIVND (reference sequence). The CDR3 sequence: CASSTGQLTYNEQFF. CDR3 in DNA: TGTGCCAGTAGTACGGGACAGTTGACCTACAATGAGCAGTTCTTC.

This clonotype has a handful of counts. The rearrangement uses TRBV4-1 and TRBJ2-3, with D hard to call. V lost 5 bases to trimming and J lost 3 bases, with 9 bases between them. Looked up from germline, CDR1 is MGHRA and CDR2 is YSYEKL. CDR3 length equals 13 residues. In DNA form, the CDR3 reads TGCGCCAGCAGCGATATGGCAACAGATACGCAGTATTTT. This codes for CASSDMATDTQYF.

In this sample, this clonotype turned up many times. The rearrangement uses TRBV29-1 and TRBJ2-1; tentatively, D is TRBD2 (6 bases). The CDR3 covers 15 residues. The V and J ends lost 3 bases and 0 bases respectively, with 12 bases between them. Per the germline V gene, CDR1 is SQVTM and CDR2 is ANQGSEA. The CDR3 loop is CSVEPRESSYNEQFF. The CDR3 nucleotides read TGCAGCGTTGAGCCTCGGGAGAGCTCCTACAATGAGCAGTTCTTC.

This clonotype was seen once. CDR3 DNA sequence: TGTGCCAGCAGTTTTAACGACAGGGTCACCTCCTACGAGCAGTACTTC. Its translation: CASSFNDRVTSYEQYF. This rearrangement joins TRBV6-2 or TRBV6-3 to TRBJ2-7; TRBD1 matches 7 bases. V trimming: 4 bases; J trimming: 0 bases; junction bases outside the gene matches: 9. Germline V gene data show CDR1 as MNHEY and CDR2 as SVGEGT. The CDR3 runs to 16 residues.

The chain uses TRBV5-1 and TRBJ2-5; D assignment may be TRBD1 or TRBD2 (5 bases each). Germline V gene sequence: CDR1 SGHRS, CDR2 YFSETQ. V was cut by 4 bases and J by 2 bases, with 12 bases left in between. The CDR3 covers 14 residues. The CDR3 is CASSGFGAQETQYF. For the CDR3, the DNA is TGCGCCAGCAGCGGATTCGGGGCGCAAGAGACCCAGTACTTC.

This clonotype was detected only a few times. This chain uses TRBV6-5 with TRBJ2-7; 10 bases agree with TRBD1. Germline V lookup: CDR1 MNHEY, CDR2 SVGAGI. CDR3 length: 16 residues. V lost 0 bases, J lost 1 base, and 3 bases stayed unmatched. CDR3 protein: CASSYSPGQGSYEQYF. The CDR3 DNA sequence: TGTGCCAGCAGTTACTCACCGGGACAGGGGTCCTACGAGCAGTACTTC.

The rearrangement joins TRBV5-1 to TRBJ2-1; tentative D call: TRBD2 (6 bases). V gave up 5 bases and J gave up 8 bases, with 20 bases separating them. Per the germline V gene, CDR1 is SGHRS and CDR2 is YFSETQ. The CDR3 length is 15 residues. In nucleotides, the CDR3 is TGCGCCAGCAGGCTCTTGTCCGGGAGAGGCGATGAGCAGTTCTTC. This gives the protein CASRLLSGRGDEQFF.

This clonotype appeared many times. This sequence joins TRBV12-3 or TRBV12-4 and TRBJ2-5, with TRBD1 matching over 9 bases. The CDR3 is 13 amino acids. The junction had 6 bases not matched to a gene; V was cut back by 7 bases and J by 6 bases. As DNA, the CDR3 is TGTGCCAGCACCGAGGGGACAGGGAAGACCCAGTACTTC. This sequence encodes CASTEGTGKTQYF.

The chain recombines TRBV6-5 with TRBJ2-3; tentative D call: TRBD2 (5 bases). The CDR3 is 14 amino acids. Trimming pared 4 bases from V and 4 bases from J, leaving 12 bases between. Germline values: CDR1 MNHEY, CDR2 SVGAGI. DNA of the CDR3: TGTGCCAGCAGTTCGCTCAAAGCGGCAGATACGCAGTATTTT. It codes for CASSSLKAADTQYF.

This clonotype turned up a few times. V is TRBV28 and J is TRBJ1-4; D is perhaps TRBD1 (6 bases). Germline V gene sequence: CDR1 MDHEN, CDR2 SYDVKM. The CDR3 length is 15 residues. V was pared by 7 bases and J by 0 bases, with 12 bases between. As DNA, the CDR3 is TGTGCCAGCACCTCAGGGGTCACAACTAATGAAAAACTGTTTTTT. It encodes CASTSGVTTNEKLFF.

This clonotype was seen more than once but under ten times. V usage is TRBV20-1 and J usage is TRBJ2-7; 11 bases agree with TRBD2. Germline CDR1 is DFQATT and CDR2 is SNEGSKA (reference sequence). The CDR3 spans 17 residues. Trimming at V came to 3 bases and at J to 6 bases, leaving 16 bases not matched to a gene. The CDR3: CSASRDLRGTSGGEQYF. CDR3 DNA: TGCAGTGCTAGCCGGGACCTCCGGGGGACTAGCGGTGGCGAGCAGTACTTC.

This clonotype was detected ten times or more. The V gene is TRBV6-6, the J gene TRBJ2-1; D uncertain. Germline V gene data show CDR1 as MNHNY and CDR2 as SVGAGI (reference sequence). The CDR3 length is 12 residues. V was pared by 3 bases and J by 8 bases, with 8 bases between. Written as DNA, the CDR3 is TGTGCCAGCAGTTATCAAGCCTATGAGCAGTTCTTC. Translating it yields CASSYQAYEQFF.

This clonotype was seen more than once but under ten times. The CDR3 DNA follows: TGTGCCAGCAGCGCCACAGGGCATGAGCAGTTCTTC. Protein product: CASSATGHEQFF. The chain carries TRBV7-3 and TRBJ2-1, with D maybe TRBD1 (6 bases). The CDR3 is 12 residues long. The V and J ends lost 5 bases and 8 bases respectively, with 10 bases between them. The germline gives CDR1 SGHTA, CDR2 FQGTGA.

The chain carries TRBV27 and TRBJ2-3; no clear D. The germline V and J ends were trimmed by 3 bases and 0 bases, with 13 bases remaining between them. The CDR3 consists of 16 residues. Germline CDR1 and CDR2: MNHEY and SMNVEV (reference sequence). The DNA for the CDR3 is TGTGCCAGCAGTTTTGTAGGGCGACGAAGCACAGATACGCAGTATTTT. Protein product: CASSFVGRRSTDTQYF.

This clonotype has a handful of counts. The rearrangement links TRBV7-2 to TRBJ1-5, with unresolved D. The CDR3 is 13 amino acids. Germline V lookup: CDR1 SGHTA, CDR2 FQGNSA. Trimming left V 6 bases short and J 5 bases short, with 11 bases between. CDR3 sequence: CASSKGRDQPQHF. The DNA for the CDR3 is TGTGCCAGCAGTAAAGGGAGAGATCAGCCCCAGCATTTT.

The chain joins TRBV4-2 to TRBJ1-4; D may be TRBD1 (6 bases). The V end was cut by 1 base, the J end by 5 bases, with 11 bases between. The CDR3 spans 15 residues. The germline CDR1 and CDR2 sequences are LGHNA and YNFKEQ. CDR3 coding DNA: TGTGCCAGCAGCCAAGCGAGAAGGGGGAATGAAAAACTGTTTTTT. Translating it yields CASSQARRGNEKLFF.

This clonotype was found a few times. The J gene is TRBJ2-3, the V gene TRBV4-1, with D unclear. CDR3 length: 14 amino acids. CDR1 MGHRA and CDR2 YSYEKL come from the germline V gene. V was clipped by 0 bases and J by 9 bases, with 13 bases between them. CDR3: CASSQDGWVTTQYF. DNA for the CDR3: TGCGCCAGCAGCCAAGATGGGTGGGTCACGACGCAGTATTTT.

V and J are TRBV12-3 or TRBV12-4 and TRBJ2-1, with 14 bases fitting TRBD2. This CDR3 contains 17 residues. After removal of 1 base from V and 7 bases from J, the junction contained 6 bases not matched to a gene. CDR3 nucleotide sequence: TGTGCCAGCAGTTTAGACTATTGGACTAGCGGGAGGAATGAGCAGTTCTTC. It is translated as CASSLDYWTSGRNEQFF.

The chain couples TRBV6-9 to TRBJ2-5; TRBD2 agrees at 14 bases. This CDR3 is 19 amino acids long. V lost 3 bases and J lost 2; bases outside the gene matches: 11. Germline CDR1 is MNHGY and CDR2 is SVAAGI. As DNA, the CDR3 is TGTGCCAGCAGTTACCCAGGGACTAGCGGGAGACGTTATCAAGAGACCCAGTACTTC. Translating gives CASSYPGTSGRRYQETQYF.

This clonotype was seen a single time. One end of the junction is discordant with germline, which a read error may explain. CDR3: CASSLGGGRREIQYF. The CDR3 bases are TGTGCCAGCAGCTTAGGCGGGGGAAGAAGGGAGATCCAGTACTTC. The chain uses TRBV7-2 and TRBJ2-5, with TRBD2 matching 7 bases. The length of the CDR3 is 15 residues. Germline CDR1 and CDR2: SGHTA and FQGNSA.

This clonotype was detected a few times. The chain employs TRBV5-1 and TRBJ2-1, with 12 bases aligning to TRBD2. The germline gives CDR1 SGHRS, CDR2 YFSETQ. J was trimmed by 9 bases and V by 0 bases; bases with no gene match: 13. CDR3 length: 18 residues. CDR3 nucleotides: TGCGCCAGCAGCTTGGGACTAGCGGGAGTCCTTCGGGGTAGTGAGCAGTTCTTC. Translation gives CASSLGLAGVLRGSEQFF.

This clonotype was seen a handful of times. This rearrangement joins TRBV19 to TRBJ2-1; the D is unclear. The V end lost 4 bases, the J end lost 5 bases, and 3 bases lay between the germline ends. Germline CDR1 reads LNHDA; CDR2 reads SQIVND (reference sequence). The CDR3 spans 11 residues. The CDR3 loop reads CASSKNNEQFF. DNA for the CDR3: TGTGCCAGTAGTAAGAACAATGAGCAGTTCTTC.